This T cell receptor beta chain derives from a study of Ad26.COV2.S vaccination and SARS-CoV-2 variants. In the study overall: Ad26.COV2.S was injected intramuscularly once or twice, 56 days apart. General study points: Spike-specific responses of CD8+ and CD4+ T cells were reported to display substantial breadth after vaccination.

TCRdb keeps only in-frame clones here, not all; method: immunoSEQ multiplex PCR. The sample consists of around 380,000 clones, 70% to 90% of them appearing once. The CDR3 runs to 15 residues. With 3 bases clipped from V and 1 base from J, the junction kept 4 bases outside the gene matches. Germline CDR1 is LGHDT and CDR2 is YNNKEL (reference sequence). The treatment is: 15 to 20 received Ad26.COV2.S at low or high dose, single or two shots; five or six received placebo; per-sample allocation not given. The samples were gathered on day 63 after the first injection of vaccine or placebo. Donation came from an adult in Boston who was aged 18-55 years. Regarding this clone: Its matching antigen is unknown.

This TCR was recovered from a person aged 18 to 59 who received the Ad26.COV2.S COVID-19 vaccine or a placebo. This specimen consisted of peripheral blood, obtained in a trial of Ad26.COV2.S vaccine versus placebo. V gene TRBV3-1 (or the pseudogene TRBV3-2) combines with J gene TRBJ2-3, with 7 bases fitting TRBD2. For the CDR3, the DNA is TGTGCCAGCAGCCACGCTGGGGGGGGCACAGATACGCAGTATTTT. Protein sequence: CASSHAGGGTDTQYF.